This entry concerns a single TCR beta chain. Its antigen is not yet known. There are no base qualities to consult, and no much larger clone falls within one base. The data originate from a study of cytomegalovirus exposure and HLA in healthy donors (dated by TCRdb to about 2017). Turning to the overall study: An earlier analysis of a few hundred of the donors reported around 280 Gb of sequence data and 95 million to 130 million unique TCR beta sequences obtained from about 170 million T cells. An early release that covered about 600 HLA-typed donors contained around 300 gigabases of sequencing data and 75 million to 100 million unique TCR sequences. The genetic ancestry cluster associated with self-reported Caucasian donors included 81% of the roughly 390 genotyped donors. The study was designed to test whether signatures of past pathogen exposure could be identified by cataloging public T cell receptors. The study profiled the T cell repertoires of some 610 subjects by immunosequencing and related them to cytomegalovirus serostatus. Besides the first cohort of some 670 subjects, a separate validation cohort made up of over a hundred different subjects was used. To predict cytomegalovirus infection status, the study combined high-throughput TCR immunosequencing, statistical association of individual TCRs with disease status, and machine learning. A later analysis re-examined previously published TCR beta repertoires from more than 650 donors and added high-resolution HLA genotyping to investigate patterns of TCR occurrence. The later analysis used no new phenotypic data to find candidate immune exposures, relying instead on TCR beta sequences and their occurrence across donors. In an earlier analysis of 500 to 650 of the donors, high-throughput TCR beta sequencing was used to judge whether each TCR beta V gene segment behaved as functional or pseudogenic. Alongside the repertoire data, information on donor age, sex, ethnicity and CMV serostatus was compiled. In a later genetic analysis, genome-wide SNP genotypes for 398 of the 666 donors were used, and that subset was treated as a discovery cohort. All discovery cohort repertoires had been generated using a single sequencing platform. HLA typing covered class I and class II loci at four-digit resolution. The number of donors typed differed by locus, with about 629-630 for A, B, C, DRB1 and DQB1, roughly 520 for DQA1, approximately 570 for DPA1, and 472 for DPB1. Four or five DR-DQ haplotypes were treated as single units for association and clustering because of strong linkage in the cohort. On average, 235,054 unique TCR beta nucleotide sequences were sequenced per donor among some 430 genotyped donors of the cohort, with about 17% of those sequences being non-productive.

The germline V gene (reference sequence) specifies GTSNPN as CDR1 and SVGIG as CDR2. Germline trimming: 0 bases from V, 8 bases from J; junction bases outside gene matches: 14. The CDR3 runs 17 amino acids, cysteine and phenylalanine included. The only DNA kept is the CDR3, 51 bases in frame from the first base. Libraries were prepared through the immunoSEQ multiplex PCR assay. For the multiplex PCR, a mixture combining 60 forward primers for TCR Vbeta segments and 13 reverse primers for TCR Jbeta segments was used. A multiplex PCR assay on genomic DNA amplified the CDR3 region of rearranged TCR beta genes. Amplified TCR beta libraries were sequenced as 87-base-pair reads on the Illumina HiSeq System. The study's processing was this. A later analysis counted about 80 million unique TCR beta chains across the approximately 700 repertoires, and 9 million to 14 million of these chains were shared by at least two donors. Raw reads were error-corrected and collapsed into unique sequences by a nearest-neighbor algorithm in which closely related sequences were merged to remove PCR and sequencing errors. CDR3 sequences were aligned to IMGT reference sequences to assign V, D and J gene segments. For a sequence to be retained, at least a six-nucleotide match to both a V gene segment and a J gene segment was required. Rearrangements were called productive when the CDR3 lacked stop codons and stayed in frame with V and J; all others were non-productive. CDR3 was defined by IMGT convention, running from the second conserved V-encoded cysteine to the conserved J-encoded phenylalanine. Sequences without an unambiguous match to a single V gene segment were excluded from the earlier analysis of several hundred of the donors. An earlier analysis of 587 of the donors called V segments functional above 56.7% productive rearrangements and segregating when the between-donor standard deviation exceeded 5%. A statistical classification framework was developed to diagnose cytomegalovirus status using the catalog of TCR beta chain sequences. In a later analysis, V and J genes were assigned by comparing TCR nucleotide sequences against IMGT/GENE-DB human TR gene sequences. The TCRdist pipeline was used in a later analysis to assign CDR3 sequences and most-parsimonious VDJ recombination scenarios. In a later analysis, every TCR beta chain was defined by the combination of its CDR3 amino acid sequence and its V-gene family, and reads without a unique V-gene family were dropped. A later analysis removed 500 to 600 highly shared, low-generation-probability nucleotide sequences to deal with suspected cross-contamination and a sequencing artifact. In a later analysis, a clonal expansion index for each public chain was calculated from normalized within-repertoire ranks of inferred template counts. A later analysis computed generation probabilities with a VDJ recombination model fitted to out-of-frame rearrangements, and checked the results against IGoR. Hypergeometric tests were used in a later analysis to score TCR-TCR, TCR-HLA and TCR-CMV co-occurrence, with a repertoire-size bias correction applied to the TCR pairs. False discovery rates were estimated in a later analysis by permuting HLA or CMV assignments 20 times. In a later analysis, co-occurring TCRs were grouped using DBSCAN, with TCRdist sequence similarity added in when clustering inside HLA-allele-positive subsets. Repertoires with fewer than 30,000 or more than 120,000 public chains, plus five repertoires with anomalous nucleotide sharing, were excluded from co-occurrence clustering. Drawn from immuneACCESS, this table holds only the in-frame rearrangements with V and J called that TCRdb kept. Clones are partly lost; checked studies trace under half to an unresolved V gene and leave the rest unexplained. Clone size and the V and J calls come from that table; the DNA yielded D and trimming. Present in this sample are fewer than 250,000 clones, around 83% of which were seen just once. The leading ten clones occupy 1.5% to 2% of the sample.

Results the study describes overall, beyond this receptor: In vitro tests confirmed that a few of the cytomegalovirus-associated TCR beta chains recognize cytomegalovirus antigens. When HLA alleles, especially DR and DQ, strongly co-occurred, TCR associations were difficult to assign to individual alleles. Across donors, most TCR sequences were observed very rarely, whereas some public TCRs were present in many individuals. Because counts were too low, about 15 rarely observed V segments, including chromosome 9 orphons, were left out of the earlier analysis of approximately 580 of the donors. Presence/absence analyses assumed roughly uniform sequencing depth across donors, an assumption that may not hold. Broadly in line with IMGT annotations, most TCR beta V segments showed up in productive rearrangements about 90% or about 30% of the time in an earlier analysis of around 550 of the donors. The study gave a list of some 150 TCR beta chains associated with cytomegalovirus. A later analysis reported that several top co-occurrence clusters appeared linked to parvovirus B19, influenza, CMV and Epstein-Barr virus. According to a later genetic analysis, donors in an Asian-associated ancestry cluster had fewer N-insertions in productive TCRs than the approximately 670-donor mean. Because HLA typing was unavailable for some donors at each locus, only the typed subset was used in association tests. The authors suggested that the approach could potentially be extended to other disease states and immunological phenotypes. Immune exposure information for the cohort was limited to CMV serostatus. Most CMV-associated TCR beta chains appeared to be HLA-restricted in a later analysis, and the HLA associations seemed to be driven largely by CMV exposure. Because the 87-base-pair reads could not distinguish some IMGT-functional V segments, including TRBV6-2 and TRBV6-3, those segments were excluded. A group of highly shared sequence variants was considered likely to be a technical artifact of the sequencing pipeline. Cytomegalovirus status was reported to be diagnosed by the classifier with high specificity and sensitivity in both the original and validation cohorts. An association between a missense DCLRE1C variant and V-gene and J-gene trimming of TCR beta chains was found in a later genetic analysis and replicated in an independent cohort. In a later analysis, HLA-associated TCR beta chains showed more clonal expansion and lower generation probabilities than non-associated chains that were equally common. A later analysis found that TCR association rates varied across HLA loci, with DRB1 alleles showing the most associated TCRs and HLA-C alleles the fewest. In a later analysis, 15,000 to 20,000 TCR beta sequences were associated with specific HLA alleles at a false discovery rate of 0.05. A further reported finding was that TCR beta sequences accurately predicted the HLA-A and HLA-B alleles for most subjects in the first cohort. Only TCR beta chains were sequenced in this cohort, and the absence of alpha or paired-chain data limited detectable features. Correlated functional status among segregating V segments might reflect linkage disequilibrium, but an unknown experimental factor could not be ruled out.

In total, just over 650 healthy bone marrow donors made up the cohort. All cohort members were sampled while nominally healthy, although unrecorded immune exposures were likely present. The donor was CMV seropositive and belonged to the group of around 300 seropositive cohort members. A peripheral blood sample was provided by each donor, and peripheral blood mononuclear cells were used for TCR beta sequencing. Genomic DNA was extracted from the blood cell samples with the Qiagen DNeasy Blood Extraction Kit. The receptor was derived from a man aged 35-49 years in good health and CMV-seropositive. The sample was PBMCs. The rearranged chain carries TRBV30 and TRBJ2-1, with TRBD1 matching 9 junction bases. CDR3 sequence: CAWSVPIDRGRFDEQFF. The nucleotide sequence reads as follows: TGTGCCTGGAGTGTACCCATAGACAGGGGGAGGTTTGATGAGCAGTTCTTC.